These 5 T cell receptor beta chains were all obtained from the same sample, sequenced in a study of OX40 agonist ivuxolimab in advanced cancers. Sequencing was performed with immunoSEQ multiplex PCR; in TCRdb, only in-frame clones are kept and a portion is missing. Counted here are approximately 30,000 clones, 81% occurring once; the ten biggest clones make up 1.2% to 1.5%. The sequenced sample was CD4+ or CD8+ T cells sorted from blood, obtained in a trial of the OX40 agonist ivuxolimab. The origin of the receptors is an adult with an advanced solid tumor such as melanoma, head and neck, liver or kidney cancer.

This chain joins TRBV27 and TRBJ2-5, with 13 bases aligning to TRBD2. J was trimmed by 2 bases and V by 8 bases; bases with no gene match: 14. Germline CDR1 MNHEY, CDR2 SMNVEV (reference sequence). This CDR3 has 18 residues. The CDR3 nucleotides read TGTGCCAGCGTTCCGGGACTAGCGGGACGTTTTTCTCAAGAGACCCAGTACTTC. Its translation: CASVPGLAGRFSQETQYF.

This rearrangement joins TRBV7-2 to TRBJ1-5; D may be TRBD1 (6 bases). Germline V lookup: CDR1 SGHTA, CDR2 FQGNSA. Deletions cut 4 bases from V and 2 bases from J, with 21 bases between. The CDR3 totals 18 residues. The CDR3 spells CASSSGDWGAPGNQPQHF. The CDR3, as DNA: TGTGCCAGCAGCTCAGGAGACTGGGGGGCGCCCGGCAATCAGCCCCAGCATTTT.

V usage is TRBV27 and J usage is TRBJ2-2; the D gene could be TRBD1 or TRBD2 (5 bases each). This CDR3 contains 11 residues. Germline assignment: CDR1 MNHEY and CDR2 SMNVEV (reference sequence). V gave up 3 bases and J gave up 9 bases, with 5 bases separating them. The CDR3 nucleotides are TGTGCCAGCAGTTTGGGACGGGAGCTGTTTTTT. It translates to CASSLGRELFF.

This clone has only one observation. This chain links TRBV11-2 with TRBJ2-7, with a tentative D call TRBD1 (5 bases). The ends were cut back, 5 bases at V and 1 base at J, with 9 bases in the middle. The CDR3 spans 13 residues. In germline, CDR1 is SGHAT, CDR2 FQNNGV. The CDR3, as DNA: TGTGCCAGCAGCCCGCGACAGTCCTACGAGCAGTACTTC. Residues: CASSPRQSYEQYF.

The chain recombines TRBV5-1 with TRBJ1-2, with D uncertain. The CDR3 is 15 residues long. Germline-derived CDR1 and CDR2 are SGHRS and YFSETQ. Trimming removed 3 bases at V and 3 bases at J, with 15 bases between. In DNA form, the CDR3 reads TGCGCCAGCAGCTCCGTGGGCCTCTGGGACTATGGCTACACCTTC. This gives the protein CASSSVGLWDYGYTF.